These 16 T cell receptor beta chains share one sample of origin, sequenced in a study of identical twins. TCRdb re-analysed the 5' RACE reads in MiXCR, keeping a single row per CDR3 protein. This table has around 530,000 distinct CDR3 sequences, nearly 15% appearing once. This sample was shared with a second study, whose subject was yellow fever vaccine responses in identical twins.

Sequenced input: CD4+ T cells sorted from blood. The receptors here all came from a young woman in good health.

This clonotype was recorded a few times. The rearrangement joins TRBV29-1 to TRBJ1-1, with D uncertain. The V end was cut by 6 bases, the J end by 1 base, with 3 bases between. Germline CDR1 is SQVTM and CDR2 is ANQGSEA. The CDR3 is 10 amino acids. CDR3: CSVENTEAFF. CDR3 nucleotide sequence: TGCAGCGTGGAGAACACTGAAGCTTTCTTT.

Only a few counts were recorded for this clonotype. CDR3 loop: CASSPLRADWINEQFF. In DNA, the CDR3 is TGTGCCAGCAGCCCGCTGAGGGCCGACTGGATCAATGAGCAGTTCTTC. This chain links TRBV7-8 with TRBJ2-1, with D tentatively TRBD2 (5 bases). V gave up 5 bases and J gave up 6 bases, with 20 bases separating them. The CDR3 consists of 16 residues. CDR1 and CDR2 from the germline V gene are SGHVS and FQNEAQ.

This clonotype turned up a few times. The CDR3 loop reads CASSPRENNEQFF. The CDR3 bases are TGTGCCAGCTCACCAAGGGAAAACAATGAGCAGTTCTTC. The chain carries TRBV18 and TRBJ2-1; D is unclear. The CDR3 has 13 amino acids. The germline CDR1 and CDR2 sequences are KGHSH and LQKENI. V gave up 2 bases and J gave up 5 bases, with 7 bases separating them.

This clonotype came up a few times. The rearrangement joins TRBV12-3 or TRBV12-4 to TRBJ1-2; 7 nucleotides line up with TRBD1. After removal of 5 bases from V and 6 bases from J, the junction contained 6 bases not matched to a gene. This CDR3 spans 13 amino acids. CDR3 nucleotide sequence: TGTGCCAGCAGTCGACAGGGTTACGATGGCTACACCTTC. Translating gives CASSRQGYDGYTF.

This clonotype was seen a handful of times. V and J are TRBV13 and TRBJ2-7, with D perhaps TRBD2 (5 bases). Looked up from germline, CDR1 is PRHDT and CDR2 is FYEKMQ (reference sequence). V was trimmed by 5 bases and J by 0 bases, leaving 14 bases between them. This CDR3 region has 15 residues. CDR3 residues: CASSPGLSPSYEQYF. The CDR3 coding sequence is TGTGCCAGCAGCCCCGGACTTTCTCCCTCCTACGAGCAGTACTTC.

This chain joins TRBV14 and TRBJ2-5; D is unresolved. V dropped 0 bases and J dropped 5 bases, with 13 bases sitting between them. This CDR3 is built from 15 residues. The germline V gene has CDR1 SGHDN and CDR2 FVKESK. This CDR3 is CASSQENIHTETQYF. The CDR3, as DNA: TGTGCCAGCAGCCAAGAAAATATACACACTGAGACCCAGTACTTC.

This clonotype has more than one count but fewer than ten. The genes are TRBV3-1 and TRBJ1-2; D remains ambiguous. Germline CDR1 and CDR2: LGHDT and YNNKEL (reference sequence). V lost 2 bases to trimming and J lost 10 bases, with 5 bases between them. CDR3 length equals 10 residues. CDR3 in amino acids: CASSQLYYTF. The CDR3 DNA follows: TGTGCCAGCAGCCAACTTTACTACACCTTC.

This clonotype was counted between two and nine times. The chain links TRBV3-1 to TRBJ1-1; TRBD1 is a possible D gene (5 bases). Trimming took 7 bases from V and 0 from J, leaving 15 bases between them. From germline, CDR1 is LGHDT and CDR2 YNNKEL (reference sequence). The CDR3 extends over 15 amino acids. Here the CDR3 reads CASKDTGPLNTEAFF. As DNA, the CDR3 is TGTGCCAGCAAGGACACGGGACCCCTGAACACTGAAGCTTTCTTT.

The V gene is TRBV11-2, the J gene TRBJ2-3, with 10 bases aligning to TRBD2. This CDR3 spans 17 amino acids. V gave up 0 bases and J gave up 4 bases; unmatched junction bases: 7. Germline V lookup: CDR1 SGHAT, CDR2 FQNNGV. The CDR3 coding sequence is TGTGCCAGCAGCTTAGAACAGCGGGGGGGCCTCGCAGATACGCAGTATTTT. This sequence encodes CASSLEQRGGLADTQYF.

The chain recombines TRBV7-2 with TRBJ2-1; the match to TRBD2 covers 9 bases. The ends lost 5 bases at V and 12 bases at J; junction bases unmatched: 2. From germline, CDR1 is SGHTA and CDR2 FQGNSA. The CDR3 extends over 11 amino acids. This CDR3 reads CASSNSGGQFF. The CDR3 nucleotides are TGTGCCAGCAGCAATAGCGGGGGGCAGTTCTTC. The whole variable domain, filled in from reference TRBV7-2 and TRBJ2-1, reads GAGVSQSPSNKVTEKGKDVELRCDPISGHTALYWYRQSLGQGLEFLIYFQGNSAPDKSGLPSDRFSAERTGGSVSTLTIQRTQQEDSAVYLCASSNSGGQFFGPGTRLTVL.

The CDR3: CASSSRQLGATDTQYF. The DNA for the CDR3 is TGTGCCAGCAGTTCCCGACAGCTGGGGGCCACAGATACGCAGTATTTT. The chain employs TRBV28 and TRBJ2-3, with D possibly being TRBD1 (6 bases). V lost 4 bases and J lost 2, with 16 bases in between. This CDR3 spans 16 amino acids. Germline V gene lookup returns CDR1 MDHEN and CDR2 SYDVKM.

The CDR3 DNA follows: TGTGCCAGCTCACCTTCCGACGGGCCCTTGAACACCGGGGAGCTGTTTTTT. Translation: CASSPSDGPLNTGELFF. The gene calls are TRBV18 and TRBJ2-2, with D uncertain. The CDR3 runs 17 residues. Trimming took 3 bases from V and 1 from J, leaving 15 bases between them. CDR1 is KGHSH and CDR2 is LQKENI in the germline V gene.

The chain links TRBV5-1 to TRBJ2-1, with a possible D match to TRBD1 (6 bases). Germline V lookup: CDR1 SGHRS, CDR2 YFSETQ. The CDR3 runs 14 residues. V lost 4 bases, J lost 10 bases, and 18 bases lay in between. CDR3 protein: CASSQGHPRWEQFF. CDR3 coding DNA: TGCGCCAGCAGCCAGGGACACCCGAGGTGGGAGCAGTTCTTC.

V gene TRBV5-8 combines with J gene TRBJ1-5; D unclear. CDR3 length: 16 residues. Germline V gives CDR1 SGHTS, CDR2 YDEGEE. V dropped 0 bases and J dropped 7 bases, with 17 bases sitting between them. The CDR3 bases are TGTGCCAGCAGCTTGGGGCCGGCTTCGGGTGGGCAGCCCCAGCATTTT. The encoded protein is CASSLGPASGGQPQHF.

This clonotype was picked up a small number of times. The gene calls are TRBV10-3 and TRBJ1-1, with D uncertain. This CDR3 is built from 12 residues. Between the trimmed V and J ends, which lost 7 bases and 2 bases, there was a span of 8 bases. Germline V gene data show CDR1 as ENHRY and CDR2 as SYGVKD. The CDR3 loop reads CAITDTNTEAFF. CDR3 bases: TGTGCCATCACAGACACCAACACTGAAGCTTTCTTT.

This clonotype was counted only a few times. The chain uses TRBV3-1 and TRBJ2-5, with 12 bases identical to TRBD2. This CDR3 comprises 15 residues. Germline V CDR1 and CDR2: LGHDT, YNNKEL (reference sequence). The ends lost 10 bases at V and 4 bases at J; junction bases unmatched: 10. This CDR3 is CATGWTSGVRETQYF. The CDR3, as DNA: TGTGCCACTGGCTGGACTAGCGGGGTTCGAGAGACCCAGTACTTC.